The entry that follows covers one T cell receptor (beta chain) sequence. The antigen is not known. V was pared by 6 bases and J by 2 bases, with 4 bases of the junction left unmatched. Germline values: CDR1 MNHEY, CDR2 SVGAGI. CDR3 length equals 15 residues. Unrecorded immune exposure was likely among donors, who were nominally healthy when sampled. The entry originates in a study of cytomegalovirus exposure and HLA in healthy donors. The PCR employed 60 Vbeta primers together with 13 Jbeta primers. Repertoires were generated with immunoSEQ multiplex PCR, while TCRdb's copy carries only in-frame clones and drops some. There are 150,000 to 170,000 clones in the sample; around 84% occur only once, and 4.5% to 7% lies in the top ten. Study conclusions and caveats: CMV serostatus stood as the only immune exposure information on hand.

This sequence joins TRBV6-5 and TRBJ1-3; 10 bases are shared with TRBD1. The sequencing input was PBMCs. The TCR comes from a woman aged 40 to 49 in good health and CMV-seropositive. CDR3 residues: CASSSGQGTGNTIYF. The CDR3 DNA sequence: TGTGCCAGCAGCTCGGGACAGGGGACTGGAAACACCATATATTTT.